This passage covers 15 T cell receptor beta chains from one sample sequenced in a study of T cell responses to AZD1222 COVID-19 vaccine. Profiling relied on immunoSEQ multiplex PCR, and the TCRdb table lists in-frame clones only, not all of them. The data show roughly 120,000 clones, around 90% seen once. The sample was peripheral blood, taken on day 0 of AZD1222 vaccination. The receptors stem from an adult in good health.

The rearrangement links TRBV11-2 to TRBJ1-2; possible D gene TRBD1, 6 bases. The CDR3 totals 14 residues. Trimming took off 6 bases at V and 2 bases at J, with 13 bases between the two ends. Germline CDR1 SGHAT, CDR2 FQNNGV. The chain's CDR3 is CASRTGHTNYGYTF. CDR3 sequence (DNA): TGTGCCAGCAGGACGGGACACACGAACTATGGCTACACCTTC.

This sequence joins TRBV5-1 and TRBJ2-2, with D perhaps TRBD1 (6 bases). V was pared by 1 base and J by 7 bases, with 11 bases between. The CDR3 consists of 14 residues. CDR1 is SGHRS and CDR2 is YFSETQ in the germline V gene. The CDR3 DNA reads as TGCGCCAGCAGCTTGACAGGGCTCCACGGGGAGCTGTTTTTT. This codes for CASSLTGLHGELFF.

The chain joins TRBV3-1 (or the pseudogene TRBV3-2) to TRBJ2-7; D possibly matches TRBD1 or TRBD2 (5 bases each). The CDR3 has 16 amino acids. CDR1 and CDR2 (germline): LGHDT, YNNKEL (reference sequence). The V and J ends lost 4 bases and 3 bases respectively, with 19 bases between them. CDR3 amino acids: CASSPNPGRINYEQYF. The DNA of the CDR3 is TGTGCCAGCAGCCCAAATCCGGGACGGATTAACTACGAGCAGTACTTC.

The chain couples TRBV2 to TRBJ1-1, with a tentative D call TRBD1 (5 bases). Germline V gives CDR1 SNHLY, CDR2 FYNNEI. This CDR3 region has 15 residues. The germline V and J ends were trimmed by 7 bases and 1 base, with 16 bases remaining between them. The CDR3 spells CASKEDKLRNTEAFF. For the CDR3, the DNA is TGTGCCAGCAAGGAGGACAAACTAAGGAACACTGAAGCTTTCTTT.

Worth noting for this clone: This sample also contains other DNA sequences that code for the same CDR3. V and J are TRBV5-1 and TRBJ1-1; D call uncertain. This CDR3 spans 14 amino acids. V lost 1 base and J 0 bases, leaving 7 bases between the germline ends. Germline V gene sequence: CDR1 SGHRS, CDR2 YFSETQ. The CDR3 loop reads CASSLSDMNTEAFF. The CDR3 DNA reads as TGCGCCAGCAGCTTGTCAGATATGAACACTGAAGCTTTCTTT.

The DNA of the CDR3 is TGTGCCAGTAGTATCTTCCGTGTTCGGAACACCGGGGAGCTGTTTTTT. This encodes CASSIFRVRNTGELFF. The chain employs TRBV19 and TRBJ2-2; D remains ambiguous. V was shortened by 3 bases and J by 1 base, with 12 bases between the two germline ends. In germline, CDR1 is LNHDA, CDR2 SQIVND (reference sequence). This CDR3 is built from 16 residues.

The rearrangement links TRBV5-6 to TRBJ1-2; D ambiguous. The germline V gene encodes CDR1 SGHDT and CDR2 YYEEEE. V dropped 0 bases and J dropped 7 bases, with 13 bases sitting between them. The CDR3 has 14 residues. The CDR3 protein is CASSLVVSVSGYTF. CDR3 nucleotide sequence: TGTGCCAGCAGCTTGGTAGTTTCGGTTTCTGGCTACACCTTC. The full variable domain, with the rest looked up from reference TRBV5-6 and TRBJ1-2, is DAGVTQSPTHLIKTRGQQVTLRCSPKSGHDTVSWYQQALGQGPQFIFQYYEEEERQRGNFPDRFSGHQFPNYSSELNVNALLLGDSALYLCASSLVVSVSGYTFGSGTRLTVV.

This clone was observed a few times. The same CDR3 arises from other DNA sequences in this sample as well. V usage is TRBV9 and J usage is TRBJ2-1; no clear D gene. Germline values: CDR1 SGDLS, CDR2 YYNGEE. This CDR3 comprises 11 residues. Trimming cost V 3 bases and J 7 bases, with 5 bases left between them. CDR3 DNA sequence: TGTGCCAGCAGCGAGTCGAATGAGCAGTTCTTC. Translating it yields CASSESNEQFF.

The J gene is TRBJ2-1, the V gene TRBV5-1; 11 bases fit TRBD2. The V gene end was trimmed by 4 bases and the J gene end by 10 bases; junction bases not matched to a gene: 16. The CDR3 is made up of 17 amino acids. CDR1 is SGHRS and CDR2 is YFSETQ in the germline V gene. The CDR3 coding sequence is TGCGCCAGCAGCCTTTTGACTAGCGGGGAGCCTAGGGACGAGCAGTTCTTC. Its protein is CASSLLTSGEPRDEQFF.

The chain carries TRBV5-4 and TRBJ1-3; D gene uncertain. V dropped 4 bases and J dropped 0 bases, with 8 bases sitting between them. CDR1 is SGHNT and CDR2 is YYREEE in the germline V gene (reference sequence). This CDR3 has 14 amino acids. The CDR3 DNA follows: TGTGCCAGCAGCCTGGACTCCTCTGGAAACACCATATATTTT. This gives the protein CASSLDSSGNTIYF.

V usage is TRBV11-2 and J usage is TRBJ2-7; possible D gene TRBD2, 5 bases. The CDR3 length is 16 residues. Per germline, CDR1 SGHAT and CDR2 FQNNGV. V shed 1 base and J shed 3 bases, with 16 bases lying between them. The CDR3, as DNA: TGTGCCAGCAGCTTAGGGGCCGGGGTAGCGATCTACGAGCAGTACTTC. Amino acid sequence: CASSLGAGVAIYEQYF.

J is TRBJ1-3 and V is TRBV4-2; a possible D gene is TRBD1 (5 bases). Germline values: CDR1 LGHNA, CDR2 YNFKEQ. V dropped 1 base and J dropped 2 bases, with 15 bases sitting between them. The CDR3 length is 17 residues. The CDR3 DNA is TGTGCCAGCAGCCAAGTAAGGGGAAGTGCTACTGGAAACACCATATATTTT. It yields the protein CASSQVRGSATGNTIYF.

The chain recombines TRBV6-5 with TRBJ1-2; the D gene is possibly TRBD1 (5 bases). This CDR3 has 16 amino acids. Per germline, CDR1 MNHEY and CDR2 SVGAGI. V lost 2 bases, J lost 4 bases, and 17 bases lay in between. The CDR3 here is CASSYPTGTASYGYTF. CDR3 bases: TGTGCCAGCAGTTACCCCACCGGGACGGCCTCCTATGGCTACACCTTC.

This clone appeared many times. The chain uses TRBV5-8 and TRBJ2-7; D unresolved. This CDR3 contains 13 residues. Trimming left V 0 bases short and J 2 bases short, with 6 bases between. CDR1 is SGHTS, CDR2 YDEGEE, per germline. The CDR3 DNA reads as TGTGCCAGCAGCTTGGAAGGTCCCTACGAGCAGTACTTC. It yields the protein CASSLEGPYEQYF.

The chain recombines TRBV7-9 with TRBJ1-6, with unresolved D. The CDR3 covers 12 residues. Germline V gives CDR1 SEHNR, CDR2 FQNEAQ (reference sequence). Trimming left V 2 bases short and J 10 bases short, with 6 bases between. This CDR3 is CASSLTQSPLHF. DNA of the CDR3: TGTGCCAGCAGCTTAACTCAGTCACCCCTCCACTTT.